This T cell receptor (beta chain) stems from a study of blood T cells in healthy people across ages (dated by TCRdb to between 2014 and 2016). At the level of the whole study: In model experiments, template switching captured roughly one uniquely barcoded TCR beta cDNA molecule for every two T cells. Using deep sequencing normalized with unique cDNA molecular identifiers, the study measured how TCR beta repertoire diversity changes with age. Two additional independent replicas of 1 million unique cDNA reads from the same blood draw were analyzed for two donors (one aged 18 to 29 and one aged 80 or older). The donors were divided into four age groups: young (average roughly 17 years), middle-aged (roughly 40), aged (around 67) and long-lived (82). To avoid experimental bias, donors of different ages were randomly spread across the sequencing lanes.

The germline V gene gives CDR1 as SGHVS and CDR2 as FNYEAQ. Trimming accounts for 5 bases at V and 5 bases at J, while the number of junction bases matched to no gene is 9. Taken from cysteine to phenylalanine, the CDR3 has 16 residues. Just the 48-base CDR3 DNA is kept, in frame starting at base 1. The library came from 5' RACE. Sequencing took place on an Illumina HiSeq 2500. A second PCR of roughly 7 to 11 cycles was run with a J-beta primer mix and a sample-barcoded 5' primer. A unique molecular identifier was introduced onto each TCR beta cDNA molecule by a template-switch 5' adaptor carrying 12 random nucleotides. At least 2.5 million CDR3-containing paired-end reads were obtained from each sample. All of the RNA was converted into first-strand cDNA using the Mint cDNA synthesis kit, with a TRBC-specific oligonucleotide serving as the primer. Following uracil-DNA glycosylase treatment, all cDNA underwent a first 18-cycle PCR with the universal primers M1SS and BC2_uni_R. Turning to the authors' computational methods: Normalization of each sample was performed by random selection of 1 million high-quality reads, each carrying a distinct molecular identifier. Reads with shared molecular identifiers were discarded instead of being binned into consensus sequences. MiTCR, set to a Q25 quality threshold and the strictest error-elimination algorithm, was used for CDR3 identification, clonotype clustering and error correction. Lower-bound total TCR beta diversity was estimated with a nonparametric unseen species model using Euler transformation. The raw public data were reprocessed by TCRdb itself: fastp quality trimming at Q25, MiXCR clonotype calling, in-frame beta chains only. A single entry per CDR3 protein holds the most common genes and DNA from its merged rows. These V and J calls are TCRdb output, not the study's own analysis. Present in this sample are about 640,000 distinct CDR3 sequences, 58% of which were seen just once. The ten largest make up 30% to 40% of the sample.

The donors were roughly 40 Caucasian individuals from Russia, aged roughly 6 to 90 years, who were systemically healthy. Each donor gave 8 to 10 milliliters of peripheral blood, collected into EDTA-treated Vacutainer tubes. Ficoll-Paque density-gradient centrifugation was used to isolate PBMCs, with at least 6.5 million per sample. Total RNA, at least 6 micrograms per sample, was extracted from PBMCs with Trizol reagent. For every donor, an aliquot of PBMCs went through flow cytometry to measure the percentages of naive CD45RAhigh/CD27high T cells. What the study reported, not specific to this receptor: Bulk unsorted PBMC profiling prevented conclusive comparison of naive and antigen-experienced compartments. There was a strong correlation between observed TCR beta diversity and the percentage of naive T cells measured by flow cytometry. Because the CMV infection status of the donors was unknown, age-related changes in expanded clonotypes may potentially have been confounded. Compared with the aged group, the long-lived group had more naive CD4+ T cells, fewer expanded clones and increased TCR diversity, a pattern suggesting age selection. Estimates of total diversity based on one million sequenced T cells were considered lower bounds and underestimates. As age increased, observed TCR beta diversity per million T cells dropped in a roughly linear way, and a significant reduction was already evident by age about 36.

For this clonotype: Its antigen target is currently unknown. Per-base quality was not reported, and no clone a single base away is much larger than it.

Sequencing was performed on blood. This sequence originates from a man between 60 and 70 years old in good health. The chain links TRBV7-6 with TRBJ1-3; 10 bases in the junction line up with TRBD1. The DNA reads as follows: TGTGCCAGCAGCCCAATAGCGGACAGGGGGAGAAACACCATATATTTT. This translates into CASSPIADRGRNTIYF.